The 31 T cell receptor beta chains in this list originate from one sample, sequenced in a study of blood T cell repertoires in COVID-19. The table came from immunoSEQ multiplex PCR; TCRdb's copy has only in-frame clones and leaves some out. The table has around 200,000 clones, over 70% seen once; the top ten hold under 3%. The sample was peripheral blood. These receptors all come from a middle-aged man with active or convalescent COVID-19.

The rearrangement joins TRBV5-6 to TRBJ2-7; D may be TRBD1 (6 bases). Germline CDR1 SGHDT, CDR2 YYEEEE. The CDR3 extends over 16 amino acids. The V gene lost 4 bases and the J gene lost 4 bases, with 21 bases spanning the gap. The CDR3 reads CASSTTGLAFKYEQYF. Written as DNA, the CDR3 is TGTGCCAGCAGCACCACAGGGTTAGCCTTTAAGTACGAGCAGTACTTC.

The V and J genes are TRBV28 and TRBJ2-5; no definite D call. This CDR3 comprises 11 residues. With 4 bases removed from V and 8 bases from J, the gap between germline ends came to 8 bases. Germline V CDR1 and CDR2: MDHEN, SYDVKM. The DNA for the CDR3 is TGTGCCAGCAGTTGGCGAGGCACCCAGTACTTC. Its protein is CASSWRGTQYF. The complete variable domain, with remaining parts taken from reference TRBV28 and TRBJ2-5, reads DVKVTQSSRYLVKRTGEKVFLECVQDMDHENMFWYRQDPGLGLRLIYFSYDVKMKEKGDIPEGYSVSREKKERFSLILESASTNQTSMYLCASSWRGTQYFGPGTRLLVL.

V and J are TRBV6-6 and TRBJ1-1; a weak D match, TRBD1 (6 bases). This CDR3 spans 13 amino acids. Trimming removed 4 bases at V and 2 bases at J, with 8 bases between. The germline CDR1 and CDR2 sequences are MNHNY and SVGAGI (reference sequence). The CDR3 DNA follows: TGTGCCAGCAGTTTGGACAGAAACACTGAAGCTTTCTTT. It translates to CASSLDRNTEAFF.

V is TRBV7-2 and J is TRBJ1-3, with TRBD1 matching 8 bases. V gave up 5 bases and J gave up 0 bases; unmatched junction bases: 9. The CDR3 consists of 17 residues. Germline loops: CDR1 SGHTA, CDR2 FQGNSA. For the CDR3, the DNA is TGTGCCAGCAGCAAAACCAGGGGGCCCAACTCTGGAAACACCATATATTTT. Translated, it gives CASSKTRGPNSGNTIYF.

The chain combines TRBV19 with TRBJ1-1, with D tentatively TRBD1 (6 bases). The CDR3 runs 12 residues. The germline CDR1 and CDR2 sequences are LNHDA and SQIVND (reference sequence). V gave up 7 bases and J gave up 4 bases, with 10 bases separating them. The CDR3 loop is CASILGGTEAFF. The CDR3 nucleotides are TGTGCCAGTATCCTAGGGGGCACTGAAGCTTTCTTT.

The chain employs TRBV27 and TRBJ2-1; 8 bases match TRBD1. Germline CDR1 and CDR2: MNHEY and SMNVEV (reference sequence). V shed 2 bases, J shed 2 bases, and the junction held 2 bases outside the gene matches. This CDR3 has 15 amino acids. The CDR3 DNA reads TGTGCCAGCAGTTTAGGACAGGGACCCTACAATGAGCAGTTCTTC. Its protein is CASSLGQGPYNEQFF.

This chain connects TRBV6-5 to TRBJ2-1; 12 bases are shared with TRBD2. The CDR3 has 15 amino acids. V lost 8 bases and J lost 10; bases outside the gene matches: 12. The germline V gene has CDR1 MNHEY and CDR2 SVGAGI. DNA for the CDR3: TGTGCCAGCTCCGGGGTGCCTAGCGGGAGGGGGGAGCAGTTCTTC. Translation: CASSGVPSGRGEQFF.

The J gene is TRBJ2-2, the V gene TRBV5-8; D is unresolved. Germline CDR1 SGHTS, CDR2 YDEGEE. V gave up 1 base and J gave up 0 bases, with 7 bases separating them. This CDR3 region has 15 residues. CDR3 nucleotides: TGTGCCAGCAGCTTGTTGGGCCCGAACACCGGGGAGCTGTTTTTT. Its translation: CASSLLGPNTGELFF.

The CDR3 spells CASSLGRAYGYTF. The CDR3 DNA follows: TGTGCCAGCAGCTTAGGGAGGGCCTATGGCTACACCTTC. V gene TRBV11-2 combines with J gene TRBJ1-2; D is ambiguous. The CDR3 extends over 13 amino acids. Germline CDR1 SGHAT, CDR2 FQNNGV. V gave up 1 base and J gave up 4 bases, with 7 bases separating them.

The rearrangement joins TRBV19 to TRBJ2-5; 10 bases are shared with TRBD1. Germline values: CDR1 LNHDA, CDR2 SQIVND (reference sequence). After removal of 10 bases from V and 5 bases from J, the junction contained 7 bases not matched to a gene. This CDR3 contains 13 residues. Here the CDR3 DNA reads TGTGCCACCAAGACAGGGGGCAGGGAGACCCAGTACTTC. It yields the protein CATKTGGRETQYF.

The chain is built from TRBV11-2 and TRBJ1-3, with TRBD1 as a possible D gene (5 bases). Germline CDR1 is SGHAT and CDR2 is FQNNGV. Trimming removed 0 bases at V and 4 bases at J, with 16 bases between. CDR3 length: 17 amino acids. The CDR3 nucleotides are TGTGCCAGCAGCTTAGATCAAGCAGGGACTGTCGGAAACACCATATATTTT. This translates into CASSLDQAGTVGNTIYF.

This chain links TRBV6-5 with TRBJ2-7; D not certain. This CDR3 contains 12 residues. Trimming cost V 6 bases and J 4 bases, with 10 bases left between them. CDR1 and CDR2 (germline): MNHEY, SVGAGI. The CDR3 DNA reads TGTGCCAGCAGCGCCTTCGGGTACGAGCAGTACTTC. It specifies CASSAFGYEQYF.

This clone turned up a few times. The CDR3 here is CASSLGQVNTEAFF. The CDR3 nucleotides are TGCGCCAGCAGCTTGGGACAGGTGAACACTGAAGCTTTCTTT. The rearrangement links TRBV5-1 to TRBJ1-1; D perhaps matches TRBD1 (6 bases). V was trimmed by 0 bases and J by 0 bases, leaving 6 bases between them. Germline V gives CDR1 SGHRS, CDR2 YFSETQ. The CDR3 has 14 amino acids.

This clone appeared a few times. In DNA form, the CDR3 reads TGTGCCAGCAGCTTGGACAGAAGCTCCTACGAGCAGTACTTC. It encodes CASSLDRSSYEQYF. The chain joins TRBV5-4 to TRBJ2-7; D not resolved. V was cut by 0 bases and J by 0 bases, with 7 bases left in between. The CDR3 is 14 residues long. Germline-derived CDR1 and CDR2 are SGHNT and YYREEE (reference sequence).

This chain connects TRBV12-5 to TRBJ1-1; TRBD1 might be the D (5 bases). The CDR3 runs 13 residues. CDR1 LGHNT and CDR2 FRNRAP come from the germline V gene. The V and J ends lost 9 bases and 3 bases respectively, with 14 bases between them. The CDR3 loop reads CASRGYGDTEAFF. In DNA, the CDR3 is TGTGCTAGCCGGGGGTACGGGGACACTGAAGCTTTCTTT.

The gene calls are TRBV7-2 and TRBJ1-5; 7 bases map to TRBD1. CDR1 is SGHTA and CDR2 is FQGNSA in the germline V gene. V dropped 4 bases and J dropped 0; count of bases not matched to a gene: 3. CDR3 length: 15 amino acids. CDR3 DNA: TGTGCCAGCAGCTCCGGGACAGATAGCAATCAGCCCCAGCATTTT. This encodes CASSSGTDSNQPQHF.

The V call is TRBV29-1, the J call TRBJ2-7; a possible D gene is TRBD1 (6 bases). Between the trimmed V and J ends, which lost 7 bases and 0 bases, there was a span of 19 bases. This CDR3 is built from 15 residues. The V gene's germline CDR1 is SQVTM and CDR2 ANQGSEA. Written as DNA, the CDR3 is TGCAGCGCTCTGCTGCACAGGGACCTCTCCTACGAGCAGTACTTC. Amino acids: CSALLHRDLSYEQYF.

The chain carries TRBV19 and TRBJ1-6; no reliable D call. Trimming pared 3 bases from V and 11 bases from J, leaving 11 bases between. Germline V gene sequence: CDR1 LNHDA, CDR2 SQIVND (reference sequence). There are 13 residues in the CDR3. This CDR3 reads CASSIKEAAPLHF. The DNA of the CDR3 is TGTGCCAGTAGTATTAAGGAAGCGGCACCCCTCCACTTT.

The V call is TRBV3-1 (or the pseudogene TRBV3-2), the J call TRBJ2-2, with 7 bases fitting TRBD2. The junction had 8 bases not matched to a gene; V was cut back by 2 bases and J by 5 bases. Germline V lookup: CDR1 LGHDT, CDR2 YNNKEL (reference sequence). The CDR3 runs 16 residues. Here the CDR3 DNA reads TGTGCCAGCAGCCAATGGGCGGGAGTGGGAACCGGGGAGCTGTTTTTT. It translates to CASSQWAGVGTGELFF.

This clone has just a few counts. The rearrangement joins TRBV19 to TRBJ1-2; no reliable D call. The CDR3 has 12 residues. Germline V CDR1 and CDR2: LNHDA, SQIVND (reference sequence). Trimming took 5 bases from V and 5 from J, leaving 9 bases between them. In DNA form, the CDR3 reads TGTGCCAGTAGTTTGTCTCAGTATGGCTACACCTTC. As protein: CASSLSQYGYTF.

The rearrangement joins TRBV6-5 to TRBJ1-2, with 7 bases that match TRBD1. Germline V gene data show CDR1 as MNHEY and CDR2 as SVGAGI. Trimming removed 6 bases from V and 5 bases from J; junction bases left unmatched: 9. The CDR3 totals 14 residues. The CDR3 nucleotides read TGTGCCAGCAGACAGATACAGGGGTTTTATGGCTACACCTTC. Amino acid sequence: CASRQIQGFYGYTF.

The chain carries TRBV25-1 and TRBJ1-4, with TRBD1 as a possible D gene (6 bases). The CDR3 consists of 15 residues. The germline V gene has CDR1 MGHDK and CDR2 SYGVNS. The ends were cut back, 0 bases at V and 8 bases at J, with 13 bases in the middle. The chain's CDR3 is CASSEYRGSREKLFF. The CDR3 region has the DNA TGTGCCAGCAGTGAATACAGGGGCTCTCGAGAAAAACTGTTTTTT.

The chain links TRBV21-1 to TRBJ1-4. TRBV21-1 represents a pseudogene. The CDR3 runs to 14 residues. CDR3: CASSKEGGNEKLFF. The CDR3 region has the DNA TGTGCCAGCAGCAAAGAGGGGGGGAATGAAAAACTGTTTTTT.

V is TRBV18 and J is TRBJ1-3; TRBD1 matches at 7 bases. The J segment lost 0 bases and the V segment lost 8 bases, leaving 13 bases of the junction unmatched. CDR1 is KGHSH, CDR2 LQKENI, per germline. The CDR3 runs to 17 residues. The CDR3 loop reads CASAKMGQTISGNTIYF. DNA of the CDR3: TGTGCCAGCGCCAAAATGGGACAGACTATCTCTGGAAACACCATATATTTT.

This chain uses TRBV19 with TRBJ1-1, with 8 bases matching TRBD1. J lost 2 bases, V lost 6 bases, and 11 bases had no gene match. Germline CDR1 LNHDA, CDR2 SQIVND (reference sequence). The CDR3 loop spans 16 amino acids. The CDR3 loop is CASRPNAGQVNTEAFF. The CDR3 coding sequence is TGTGCCAGTAGGCCAAATGCGGGACAGGTTAACACTGAAGCTTTCTTT.

This chain joins TRBV27 and TRBJ1-1, with TRBD1 matching over 7 bases. Germline lookup yields CDR1 MNHEY and CDR2 SMNVEV (reference sequence). J lost 0 bases, V lost 7 bases, and 11 bases had no gene match. CDR3 length: 16 amino acids. The CDR3, as DNA: TGTGCCAGCACCCCCTCCGGGACAGCCATGAACACTGAAGCTTTCTTT. Translating it yields CASTPSGTAMNTEAFF.

V and J are TRBV19 and TRBJ1-5, with TRBD1 identical over 7 bases. J was trimmed by 7 bases and V by 6 bases; bases with no gene match: 9. CDR3 length: 14 amino acids. Germline V gene sequence: CDR1 LNHDA, CDR2 SQIVND (reference sequence). CDR3 nucleotide sequence: TGTGCCAGTAGCGAGGGGACAGCGCGACAGCCCCAGCATTTT. Translated, it gives CASSEGTARQPQHF.

This chain joins TRBV4-3 and TRBJ2-7; tentative D call: TRBD2 (6 bases). V lost 2 bases and J 3 bases, leaving 20 bases between the germline ends. Germline CDR1 reads LGHNA; CDR2 reads YSLEER. CDR3 length: 17 residues. The CDR3 DNA is TGCGCCAGCAGCCAAACCCCATTGTGCGGGGCGTACTACGAGCAGTACTTC. This sequence encodes CASSQTPLCGAYYEQYF.

In this sample, this clone turned up a few times. CDR3 amino acids: CASSVGSSLLAGELFF. CDR3 in DNA: TGTGCCAGCAGCGTAGGGTCTAGCCTACTAGCCGGGGAGCTGTTTTTT. The chain recombines TRBV9 with TRBJ2-2; D might be TRBD2 (5 bases). CDR1 and CDR2 from the germline V gene are SGDLS and YYNGEE. V dropped 0 bases and J dropped 6 bases, with 15 bases sitting between them. The length of the CDR3 is 16 residues.

The chain employs TRBV3-1 (or the pseudogene TRBV3-2) and TRBJ1-1; TRBD1 might be the D (6 bases). V lost 1 base, J lost 1 base, and 10 bases lay in between. Germline CDR1 reads LGHDT; CDR2 reads YNNKEL (reference sequence). CDR3 size: 15 residues. The CDR3 coding sequence is TGTGCCAGCAGCCAAGCCCAGGGGACGAACACTGAAGCTTTCTTT. Protein product: CASSQAQGTNTEAFF.

The chain has TRBV28 and TRBJ2-7; TRBD1 aligns across 7 bases. This CDR3 has 15 amino acids. Trimming removed 5 bases from V and 3 bases from J; junction bases left unmatched: 10. Germline CDR1 and CDR2: MDHEN and SYDVKM. CDR3 sequence: CASSLPGQLLYEQYF. DNA for the CDR3: TGTGCCAGCAGTCTCCCGGGACAGTTGCTCTACGAGCAGTACTTC.